This T cell receptor (beta chain) was captured in a study of CD8+ T cells in alopecia areata. This clone came up a few times. Relative to the germline gene, one junction end is altered; a read error may explain this. Other DNA sequences from this sample encode an identical CDR3 as well. RNA was isolated and reverse transcribed to cDNA, the sequencing template. The data were produced by immunoSEQ multiplex PCR, yet TCRdb's version contains in-frame clones alone and is incomplete. Among tens of thousands of clones listed, roughly 60% were seen once. The CDR3 is 12 amino acids. Germline-derived CDR1 and CDR2 are SEHNR and FQNEAQ (reference sequence).

This TCR came from a human donor with alopecia areata. The sequences come from CD8+ T cells sorted from blood, collected at week 0. V and J are TRBV7-9 and TRBJ2-1; D may be TRBD2 (5 bases). The CDR3 sequence is CASSLARNEQFF. The CDR3 region has the DNA TGTGCCAGCAGCCTAGCAAGGAATGAGCAGTTCTTC.